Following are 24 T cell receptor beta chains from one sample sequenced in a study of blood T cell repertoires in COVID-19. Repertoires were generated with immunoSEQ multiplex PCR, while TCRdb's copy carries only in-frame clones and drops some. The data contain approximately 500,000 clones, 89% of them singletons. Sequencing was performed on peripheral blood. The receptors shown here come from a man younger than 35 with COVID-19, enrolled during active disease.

CDR3: CASGTGSEQFF. The CDR3 DNA sequence: TGTGCCAGCGGGACAGGGAGCGAGCAGTTCTTC. V usage is TRBV7-9 and J usage is TRBJ2-1, with TRBD1 matching 9 bases. The CDR3 totals 11 residues. J gave up 10 bases and V 8 bases, and 3 bases lay outside the gene matches. Germline CDR1 is SEHNR and CDR2 is FQNEAQ (reference sequence).

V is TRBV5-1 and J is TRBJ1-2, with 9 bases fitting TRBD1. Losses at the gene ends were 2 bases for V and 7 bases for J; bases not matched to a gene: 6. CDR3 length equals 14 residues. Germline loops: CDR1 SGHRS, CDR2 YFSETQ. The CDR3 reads CASSFGGQGGGYTF. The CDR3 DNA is TGCGCCAGCAGCTTCGGGGGACAGGGAGGTGGCTACACCTTC.

CDR3 in DNA: TGTGCCAGCAGTGAACAGGGGAACTATGGCTACACCTTC. It is translated as CASSEQGNYGYTF. The rearrangement uses TRBV6-1 and TRBJ1-2; D may be TRBD1 (6 bases). V was trimmed by 2 bases and J by 2 bases, leaving 6 bases between them. This CDR3 comprises 13 residues. Germline CDR1 is MNHNS and CDR2 is SASEGT.

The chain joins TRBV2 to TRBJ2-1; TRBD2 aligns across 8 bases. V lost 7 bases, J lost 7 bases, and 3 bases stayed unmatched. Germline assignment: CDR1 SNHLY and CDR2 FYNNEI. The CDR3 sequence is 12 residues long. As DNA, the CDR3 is TGTGCCAGCAAGTTAGCGGGAAATGAGCAGTTCTTC. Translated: CASKLAGNEQFF.

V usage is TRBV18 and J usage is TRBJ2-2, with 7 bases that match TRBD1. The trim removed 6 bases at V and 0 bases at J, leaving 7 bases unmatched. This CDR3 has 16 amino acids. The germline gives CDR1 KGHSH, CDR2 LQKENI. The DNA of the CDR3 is TGTGCCAGCTCTCCGGGACAGACTTCGAACACCGGGGAGCTGTTTTTT. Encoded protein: CASSPGQTSNTGELFF. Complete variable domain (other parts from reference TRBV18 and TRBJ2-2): NAGVMQNPRHLVRRRGQEARLRCSPMKGHSHVYWYRQLPEEGLKFMVYLQKENIIDESGMPKERFSAEFPKEGPSILRIQQVVRGDSAAYFCASSPGQTSNTGELFFGEGSRLTVL.

The CDR3 region is CASSLAGNNNEQFF. CDR3 coding DNA: TGCGCCAGCAGCTTGGCGGGGAACAACAATGAGCAGTTCTTC. The V gene is TRBV5-1, the J gene TRBJ2-1; tentatively, D is TRBD2 (5 bases). Germline loops: CDR1 SGHRS, CDR2 YFSETQ. CDR3 size: 14 residues. With 0 bases removed from V and 5 bases from J, the gap between germline ends came to 9 bases. Drawing the rest from reference TRBV5-1 and TRBJ2-1, the complete variable domain is KAGVTQTPRYLIKTRGQQVTLSCSPISGHRSVSWYQQTPGQGLQFLFEYFSETQRNKGNFPGRFSGRQFSNSRSEMNVSTLELGDSALYLCASSLAGNNNEQFFGPGTRLTVL.

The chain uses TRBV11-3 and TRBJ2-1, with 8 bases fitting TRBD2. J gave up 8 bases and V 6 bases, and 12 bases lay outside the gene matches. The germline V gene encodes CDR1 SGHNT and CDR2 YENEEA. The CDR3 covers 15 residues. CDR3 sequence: CASSPAGVSGYEQFF. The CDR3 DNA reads TGTGCCAGCAGTCCAGCGGGAGTCAGTGGCTATGAGCAGTTCTTC.

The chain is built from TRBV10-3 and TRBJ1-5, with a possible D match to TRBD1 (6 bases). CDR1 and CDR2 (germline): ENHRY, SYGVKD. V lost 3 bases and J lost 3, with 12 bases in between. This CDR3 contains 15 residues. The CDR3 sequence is CAISETGIINQPQHF. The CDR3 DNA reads TGTGCCATCAGTGAAACAGGGATTATCAATCAGCCCCAGCATTTT.

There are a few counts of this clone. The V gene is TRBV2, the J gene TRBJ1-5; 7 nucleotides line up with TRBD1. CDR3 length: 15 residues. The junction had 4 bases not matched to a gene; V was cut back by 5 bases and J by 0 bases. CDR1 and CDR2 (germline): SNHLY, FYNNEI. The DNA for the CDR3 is TGTGCCAGCAGTCCTGACAGGGCTAGCAATCAGCCCCAGCATTTT. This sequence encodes CASSPDRASNQPQHF.

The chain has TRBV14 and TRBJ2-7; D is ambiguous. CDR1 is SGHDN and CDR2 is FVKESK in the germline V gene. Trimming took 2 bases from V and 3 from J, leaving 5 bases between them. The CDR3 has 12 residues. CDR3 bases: TGTGCCAGCAGCCAAACGGGCTACGAGCAGTACTTC. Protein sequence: CASSQTGYEQYF. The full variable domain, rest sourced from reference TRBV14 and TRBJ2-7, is EAGVTQFPSHSVIEKGQTVTLRCDPISGHDNLYWYRRVMGKEIKFLLHFVKESKQDESGMPNNRFLAERTGGTYSTLKVQPAELEDSGVYFCASSQTGYEQYFGPGTRLTVT.

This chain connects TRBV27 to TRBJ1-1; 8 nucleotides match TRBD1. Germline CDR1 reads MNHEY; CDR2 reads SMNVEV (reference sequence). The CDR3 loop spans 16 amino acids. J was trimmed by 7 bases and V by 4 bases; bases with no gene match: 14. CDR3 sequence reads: CASSSATGAKVGEAFF. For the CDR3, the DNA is TGTGCCAGCAGTTCCGCGACAGGGGCTAAGGTGGGTGAAGCTTTCTTT.

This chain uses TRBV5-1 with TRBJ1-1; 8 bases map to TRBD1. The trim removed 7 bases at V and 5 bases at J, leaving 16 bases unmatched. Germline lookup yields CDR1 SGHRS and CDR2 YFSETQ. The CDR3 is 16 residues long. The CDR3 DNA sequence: TGCGCCAGCGCCTGGGGGGCAGGGGGCGTTGAAACTGAAGCTTTCTTT. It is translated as CASAWGAGGVETEAFF.

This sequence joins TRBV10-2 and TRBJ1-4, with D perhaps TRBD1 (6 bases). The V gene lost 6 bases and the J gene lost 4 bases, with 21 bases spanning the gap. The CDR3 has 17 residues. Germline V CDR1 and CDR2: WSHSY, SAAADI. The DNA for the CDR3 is TGCGCCAGCAGGGCCGGGACTTGGGGGGGCTATAATGAAAAACTGTTTTTT. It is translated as CASRAGTWGGYNEKLFF.

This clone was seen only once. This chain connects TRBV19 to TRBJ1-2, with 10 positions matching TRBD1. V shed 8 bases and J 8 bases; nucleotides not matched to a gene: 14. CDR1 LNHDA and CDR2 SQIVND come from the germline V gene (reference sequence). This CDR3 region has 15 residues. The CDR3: CASARDRGSNEGYTF. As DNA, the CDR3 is TGTGCCAGTGCCCGGGACAGGGGCTCTAATGAGGGCTACACCTTC. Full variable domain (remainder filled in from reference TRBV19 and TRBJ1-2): DGGITQSPKYLFRKEGQNVTLSCEQNLNHDAMYWYRQDPGQGLRLIYYSQIVNDFQKGDIAEGYSVSREKKESFPLTVTSAQKNPTAFYLCASARDRGSNEGYTFGSGTRLTVV.

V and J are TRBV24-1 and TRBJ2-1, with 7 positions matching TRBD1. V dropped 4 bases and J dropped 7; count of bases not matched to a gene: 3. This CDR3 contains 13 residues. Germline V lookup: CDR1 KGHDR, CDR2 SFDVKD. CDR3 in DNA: TGTGCCACCAGTGAGAACAGGGGTAATGAGCAGTTCTTC. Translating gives CATSENRGNEQFF.

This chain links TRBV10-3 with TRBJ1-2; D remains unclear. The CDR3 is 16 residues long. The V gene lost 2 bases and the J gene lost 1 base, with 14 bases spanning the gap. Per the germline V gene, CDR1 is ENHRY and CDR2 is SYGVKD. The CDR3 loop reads CAISEGRPNFNYGYTF. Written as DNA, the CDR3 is TGTGCCATCAGTGAGGGGAGACCGAATTTTAACTATGGCTACACCTTC.

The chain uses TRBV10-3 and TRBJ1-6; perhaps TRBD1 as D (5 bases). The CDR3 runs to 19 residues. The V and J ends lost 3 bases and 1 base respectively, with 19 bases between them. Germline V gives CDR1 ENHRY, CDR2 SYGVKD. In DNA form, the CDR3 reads TGTGCCATCAGTGATGGGGACCGGGCCGGAGGGTCCTATAATTCACCCCTCCACTTT. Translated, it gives CAISDGDRAGGSYNSPLHF.

DNA of the CDR3: TGTGCCAGCAGTTTCCTCGGGGGGGCCGAAGATACGCAGTATTTT. Translating gives CASSFLGGAEDTQYF. The chain uses TRBV25-1 and TRBJ2-3; the match to TRBD2 covers 8 bases. Germline CDR1 reads MGHDK; CDR2 reads SYGVNS. The CDR3 is made up of 15 amino acids. The V segment lost 5 bases and the J segment 5 bases; nucleotides outside the gene matches: 9. Using reference TRBV25-1 and TRBJ2-3 for the parts outside the CDR3, the full variable domain is EADIYQTPRYLVIGTGKKITLECSQTMGHDKMYWYQQDPGMELHLIHYSYGVNSTEKGDLSSESTVSRIRTEHFPLTLESARPSHTSQYLCASSFLGGAEDTQYFGPGTRLTVL.

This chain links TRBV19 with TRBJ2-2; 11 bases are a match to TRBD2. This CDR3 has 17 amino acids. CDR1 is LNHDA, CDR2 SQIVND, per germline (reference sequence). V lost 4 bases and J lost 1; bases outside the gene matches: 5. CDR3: CASSKLAGDGNTGELFF. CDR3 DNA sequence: TGTGCCAGTAGTAAACTAGCGGGAGATGGGAACACCGGGGAGCTGTTTTTT.

This chain's CDR3 is CASSPNHGSGNTIYF. CDR3 nucleotides: TGTGCCAGCAGCCCGAATCACGGCTCTGGAAACACCATATATTTT. V and J are TRBV4-2 and TRBJ1-3, with no clear D. The V gene's germline CDR1 is LGHNA and CDR2 YNFKEQ. With 4 bases removed from V and 0 bases from J, the gap between germline ends came to 10 bases. There are 15 residues in the CDR3.

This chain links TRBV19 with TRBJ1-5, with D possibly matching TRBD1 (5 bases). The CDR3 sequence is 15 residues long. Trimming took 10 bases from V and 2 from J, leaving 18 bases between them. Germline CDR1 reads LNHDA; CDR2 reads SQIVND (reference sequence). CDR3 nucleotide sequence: TGTGCCACCGAGGAGGGGAACAGAGGCAATCAGCCCCAGCATTTT. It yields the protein CATEEGNRGNQPQHF.

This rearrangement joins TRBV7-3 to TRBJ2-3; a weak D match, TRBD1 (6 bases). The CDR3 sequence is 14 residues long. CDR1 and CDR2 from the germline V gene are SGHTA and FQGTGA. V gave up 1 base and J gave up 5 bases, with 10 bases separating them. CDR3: CASSLNPRGDTQYF. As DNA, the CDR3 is TGTGCCAGCAGCTTAAACCCCAGGGGAGATACGCAGTATTTT.

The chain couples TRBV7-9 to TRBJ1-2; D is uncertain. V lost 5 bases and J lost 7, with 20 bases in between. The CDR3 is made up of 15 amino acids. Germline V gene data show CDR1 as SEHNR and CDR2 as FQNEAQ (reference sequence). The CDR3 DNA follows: TGTGCCAGCAGCGCGGCCCCCTCCCTACTGGCTGGCTACACCTTC. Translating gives CASSAAPSLLAGYTF.

The CDR3 spells CAWSPGSDGYTF. The CDR3 nucleotides read TGTGCCTGGTCCCCCGGTTCCGATGGCTACACCTTC. The chain couples TRBV30 to TRBJ1-2; no clear D gene. V was pared by 5 bases and J by 6 bases, with 13 bases between. Per germline, CDR1 GTSNPN and CDR2 SVGIG (reference sequence). CDR3 size: 12 residues.